A selection of T cell receptor beta chains follows, all from one sample in a study of blood T cell repertoires in COVID-19. Clones were read by immunoSEQ multiplex PCR, and TCRdb kept only the in-frame ones, dropping some. The sample has 140,000 or so clones; more than 80% are singletons. The specimen sequenced was peripheral blood. These receptors were taken from a human donor in a cohort sampled during active COVID-19. The CDR3 runs from the conserved cysteine through the conserved F or W. Fields, in order: clone size, CDR3 length, D gene, V gene, J gene, CDR3 protein, CDR3 DNA. The D gene is left open where the match is weak. Clone size, where shown, is once, few, many, or a class for clones that have expanded.

>once|16|.|TRBV5-1|TRBJ2-5
CASSLGGEHLQETQYF
TGCGCCAGCAGCTTGGGAGGAGAACATCTGCAAGAGACCCAGTACTTC
>.|17|TRBD1|TRBV7-3|TRBJ1-3
CASSLTGARSSGNTIYF
TGTGCCAGCAGTTTGACAGGGGCCAGGAGCTCTGGAAACACCATATATTTT
>.|16|TRBD1|TRBV5-4|TRBJ2-2
CASSLGQGANTGELFF
TGTGCCAGCAGCTTGGGTCAGGGGGCGAACACCGGGGAGCTGTTTTTT
>.|12|.|TRBV3-1/TRBV3-2|TRBJ1-1
CASSQEGGGAFF
TGTGCCAGCAGCCAAGAGGGGGGTGGCGCTTTCTTT
>.|12|.|TRBV19|TRBJ1-1
CASSLQGSEAFF
TGTGCCAGTAGTCTCCAGGGGTCTGAAGCTTTCTTT
>.|16|TRBD1|TRBV2|TRBJ1-2
CASSEEGYRQGGGYTF
TGTGCCAGCAGTGAAGAGGGATACCGACAGGGGGGTGGCTACACCTTC
>.|16|.|TRBV11-2|TRBJ1-1
CASSFTGISMNTEAFF
TGTGCCAGCAGCTTTACAGGGATCTCTATGAACACTGAAGCTTTCTTT
>.|15|TRBD1|TRBV11-3|TRBJ2-2
CASSSGQGKAGELFF
TGTGCCAGCAGCTCAGGACAGGGGAAGGCCGGGGAGCTGTTTTTT
>.|13|TRBD1|TRBV19|TRBJ1-4
CATSDRFNEKLFF
TGTGCCACCTCGGACAGGTTTAATGAAAAACTGTTTTTT
>.|12|TRBD1|TRBV27|TRBJ2-7
CASRHRGFEQYF
TGTGCCAGCAGACACAGGGGCTTCGAGCAGTACTTC
>once|13|TRBD1|TRBV2|TRBJ2-4
CASGPGVGQDQYF
TGTGCCAGTGGGCCCGGCGTCGGACAGGACCAGTACTTC
>once|16|TRBD1|TRBV28|TRBJ1-2
CASSFTNPGQGKGYTF
TGTGCCAGCAGCTTCACCAATCCGGGACAGGGGAAAGGCTACACCTTC
>.|15|TRBD2|TRBV30|TRBJ2-1
CAWSYSGGGYNEQFF
TGTGCCTGGAGCTATAGCGGGGGGGGTTACAATGAGCAGTTCTTC
>.|16|.|TRBV19|TRBJ1-4
CASSIPPGQANEKLFF
TGTGCCAGTAGTATCCCACCCGGCCAGGCTAATGAAAAACTGTTTTTT
>.|15|TRBD1|TRBV5-1|TRBJ1-2
CASTPGQGKWDGYTF
TGCGCCAGCACTCCAGGACAGGGGAAATGGGATGGCTACACCTTC
>.|14|.|TRBV5-1|TRBJ1-1
CASIGGVLNTEAFF
TGCGCCAGCATCGGGGGGGTCTTGAACACTGAAGCTTTCTTT
>.|17|.|TRBV4-2|TRBJ1-5
CASSQEGLGGSNQPQHF
TGTGCCAGCAGCCAAGAGGGACTAGGGGGGAGCAATCAGCCCCAGCATTTT
>.|14|TRBD1|TRBV20-1|TRBJ1-3
CSASGAGGGNTIYF
TGCAGTGCTAGTGGGGCAGGGGGAGGAAACACCATATATTTT
>.|16|TRBD2|TRBV19|TRBJ2-2
CASTPSAGGITGELFF
TGTGCCAGTACCCCGTCAGCGGGGGGGATCACCGGGGAGCTGTTTTTT
>.|15|.|TRBV28|TRBJ1-1
CASSGQSIEDTEAFF
TGTGCCAGCAGTGGACAGTCTATTGAAGACACTGAAGCTTTCTTT
>once|14|TRBD1|TRBV3-1/TRBV3-2|TRBJ1-2
CASSQHTGEDGYTF
TGTGCCAGCAGCCAACATACAGGGGAGGATGGCTACACCTTC
>.|15|TRBD1|TRBV6-5|TRBJ1-5
CASSYSQGLNQPQHF
TGTGCCAGCAGTTACTCACAGGGGCTCAATCAGCCCCAGCATTTT
>.|15|TRBD1|TRBV4-1|TRBJ1-3
CASSRPDRAGNTIYF
TGCGCCAGCAGCCGACCCGACAGGGCTGGAAACACCATATATTTT
>.|14|.|TRBV28|TRBJ1-3
CASSFRGAGNTIYF
TGTGCCAGCAGTTTTCGGGGGGCTGGAAACACCATATATTTT
>few|19|TRBD1|TRBV5-1|TRBJ1-3
CASSWGTGGSMSSGNTIYF
TGCGCCAGCAGCTGGGGGACAGGGGGGTCTATGAGTTCTGGAAACACCATATATTTT
>.|14|TRBD1|TRBV9|TRBJ1-3
CASRGQSSGNTIYF
TGTGCCAGCAGGGGACAGAGCTCTGGAAACACCATATATTTT
>.|17|TRBD1|TRBV28|TRBJ2-5
CASSPPHGQAEGETQYF
TGTGCCAGCAGTCCCCCGCACGGACAGGCTGAAGGGGAGACCCAGTACTTC
>.|12|TRBD1|TRBV3-1/TRBV3-2|TRBJ1-2
CASSPTGNGYTF
TGTGCCAGCAGCCCGACAGGGAATGGCTACACCTTC
>.|14|TRBD1|TRBV5-1|TRBJ1-2
CASSPGGQGYGYTF
TGCGCCAGCAGCCCCGGGGGACAGGGGTATGGCTACACCTTC
>.|14|.|TRBV6-1|TRBJ2-3
CASSEIPSTDTQYF
TGTGCCAGCAGTGAAATCCCATCCACAGATACGCAGTATTTT
>.|16|TRBD1|TRBV7-3|TRBJ2-3
CASSSNTGTGTDTQYF
TGTGCCAGCAGCTCGAATACCGGGACAGGCACAGATACGCAGTATTTT
>once|16|TRBD2|TRBV5-4|TRBJ2-2
CASSRGRAGNTGELFF
TGTGCCAGCAGCCGTGGGCGAGCGGGAAACACCGGGGAGCTGTTTTTT
>.|14|.|TRBV5-6|TRBJ2-1
CASSLVSGHNEQFF
TGTGCCAGCAGCTTAGTTTCGGGTCACAATGAGCAGTTCTTC
>few|14|TRBD1|TRBV12-5|TRBJ1-6
CASGSGTGNSPLHF
TGTGCTAGTGGTTCAGGGACAGGGAATTCACCCCTCCACTTT
>.|16|TRBD1|TRBV7-9|TRBJ1-5
CASSLGQGAGNQPQHF
TGTGCCAGCAGCTTAGGGCAGGGGGCGGGCAATCAGCCCCAGCATTTT
>.|15|TRBD2|TRBV6-2/TRBV6-3|TRBJ2-1
CASSPLAGGHNEQFF
TGTGCCAGCAGTCCCTTAGCGGGAGGTCACAATGAGCAGTTCTTC
>.|19|TRBD2|TRBV7-7|TRBJ2-3
CATSPGQMIAGGPTDTQYF
TGTGCTACCTCCCCCGGGCAAATGATAGCGGGGGGGCCAACAGATACGCAGTATTTT
>.|14|.|TRBV14|TRBJ2-1
CASSQDLAAGEQFF
TGTGCCAGCAGCCAAGATCTGGCGGCAGGGGAGCAGTTCTTC
>.|16|TRBD1|TRBV27|TRBJ1-4
CASSLRQGLRNEKLFF
TGTGCCAGCAGCTTAAGACAGGGTCTCCGTAATGAAAAACTGTTTTTT
>.|14|.|TRBV7-9|TRBJ2-3
CASSLEQPTDTQYF
TGTGCCAGCAGCTTAGAACAGCCCACAGATACGCAGTATTTT
>.|15|TRBD1|TRBV10-3|TRBJ2-3
CAISESTGGADTQYF
TGTGCCATCAGTGAGTCGACAGGGGGCGCAGATACGCAGTATTTT
>.|16|TRBD2|TRBV7-2|TRBJ2-1
CASSLVTSGGANEQFF
TGTGCCAGCAGCTTAGTGACTAGCGGGGGGGCCAATGAGCAGTTCTTC
>.|15|.|TRBV2|TRBJ2-3
CASRDHFGGTDTQYF
TGTGCCAGCAGGGATCACTTTGGGGGGACAGATACGCAGTATTTT
>once|17|.|TRBV18|TRBJ2-1
CASSPSTGRGGYNEQFF
TGTGCCAGCTCACCATCGACAGGGCGTGGAGGGTACAATGAGCAGTTCTTC
>.|15|TRBD1|TRBV18|TRBJ2-2
CASSFGTANTGELFF
TGTGCCAGCTCATTCGGGACAGCGAACACCGGGGAGCTGTTTTTT
>.|13|TRBD2|TRBV7-3|TRBJ2-7
CASSDSGGHEQYF
TGTGCCAGCAGCGATAGCGGGGGACACGAGCAGTACTTC
>.|15|.|TRBV27|TRBJ2-3
CASSLAGRSTDTQYF
TGTGCCAGCAGTTTAGCGGGGAGAAGCACAGATACGCAGTATTTT
>once|15|TRBD1|TRBV19|TRBJ2-4
CASSKSTGEENIQYF
TGTGCCAGTAGTAAATCGACAGGGGAGGAAAACATTCAGTACTTC
>.|15|TRBD1|TRBV30|TRBJ2-1
CAWNTGTASYNEQFF
TGTGCCTGGAATACCGGGACAGCGTCCTACAATGAGCAGTTCTTC
>.|16|.|TRBV1|TRBJ2-1
CTSPYRGGFDYNEQFF
TGCACCAGCCCCTACCGCGGAGGTTTTGACTACAATGAGCAGTTCTTC
>.|12|.|TRBV29-1|TRBJ1-2
CSGAALLDGYTF
TGCAGCGGTGCAGCGCTTCTCGACGGCTACACCTTC
>many|14|.|TRBV19|TRBJ2-3
CASSILPGSDTQYF
TGTGCCAGTAGTATACTTCCAGGGTCAGATACGCAGTATTTT
>few|15|.|TRBV25-1|TRBJ1-6
CASSEYRTDNSPLHF
TGTGCCAGCAGTGAATACAGGACAGATAATTCACCCCTCCACTTT
>.|15|TRBD1|TRBV5-1|TRBJ2-3
CASSGGQTSTDTQYF
TGCGCCAGCAGCGGGGGACAGACTAGCACAGATACGCAGTATTTT
>.|10|.|TRBV29-1|TRBJ1-4
CSVGEEKLFF
TGCAGCGTTGGCGAAGAAAAACTGTTTTTT
>.|15|TRBD2|TRBV11-2|TRBJ2-3
CASSFLAGVTDTQYF
TGTGCCAGCAGCTTTCTAGCGGGGGTAACAGATACGCAGTATTTT
>.|14|TRBD1|TRBV2|TRBJ1-2
CASSARDRGNGYTF
TGTGCCAGCAGCGCCCGGGACAGGGGTAATGGCTACACCTTC
>.|15|TRBD2|TRBV9|TRBJ2-3
CASSILAGDTDTQYF
TGTGCCAGCAGTATACTAGCGGGGGACACAGATACGCAGTATTTT
>.|13|.|TRBV21-1|TRBJ2-1
CASSKGTHDEQFF
TGTGCCAGCAGCAAAGGGACTCACGATGAGCAGTTCTTC